This T cell receptor beta chain derives from a study of T cells in localized non-small cell lung cancer. Study results and caveats: One tumor region alone was sequenced, and heterogeneity therefore remains possible. Higher blood T cell density tracked longer overall survival. Adjacent uninvolved lung tissue had the highest T cell clonality, exceeding tumor.

Repertoires were generated with immunoSEQ multiplex PCR, while TCRdb's copy carries only in-frame clones and drops some. Seen here are more than 2,500 clones, approximately 39% observed once, and the top ten hold roughly 10%. As concerns this clone: Its cognate antigen is unknown.

Trimming took 0 bases from V and 0 from J, leaving 9 bases between them. The CDR3 sequence is 15 residues long. Germline V gene sequence: CDR1 GTSNPN, CDR2 SVGIG (reference sequence). The sample was lung tumor tissue, taken before any cancer treatment. The sequence was collected from a male donor aged 60 or over with stage I squamous cell lung carcinoma. The rearrangement joins TRBV30 to TRBJ1-3; no firm D call. The CDR3 here is CAWSVSGLSGNTIYF. CDR3 bases: TGTGCCTGGAGTGTAAGCGGCCTCTCTGGAAACACCATATATTTT.